Each of the 25 T cell receptor beta chains below was sequenced from the same sample in a study of T-cell reconstitution after alpha-beta-depleted transplantation in children. During its preparation, the TCRbeta library received unique molecular identifiers. TCRdb called the PCR reads again in MiXCR, with one record for every CDR3 protein. The data show a few hundred thousand distinct CDR3 sequences, approximately 30% seen once. This specimen was PBMCs, taken before TCRalphabeta/CD19-depleted stem cell transplant. These receptors originate from a boy under two years old with Wiskott-Aldrich syndrome, due to receive a stem cell transplant.

The CDR3 reads CSARGGGSVYEQYF. The CDR3 DNA sequence: TGCAGTGCTAGAGGGGGCGGGAGTGTGTACGAGCAGTACTTC. The rearrangement uses TRBV20-1 and TRBJ2-7; 7 nucleotides match TRBD2. V shed 1 base and J 4 bases; nucleotides not matched to a gene: 7. The CDR3 has 14 residues. Per the germline V gene, CDR1 is DFQATT and CDR2 is SNEGSKA (reference sequence).

The chain has TRBV25-1 and TRBJ2-1; TRBD2 aligns across 9 bases. The germline V gene encodes CDR1 MGHDK and CDR2 SYGVNS. The CDR3 extends over 16 amino acids. V shed 4 bases and J 4 bases; nucleotides not matched to a gene: 8. CDR3 DNA: TGTGCCAGCAGTGGCTTCTCTAGCGGGAAATACAATGAGCAGTTCTTC. This codes for CASSGFSSGKYNEQFF.

This chain joins TRBV7-2 and TRBJ2-3; possibly TRBD2 for D (6 bases). Germline CDR1 reads SGHTA; CDR2 reads FQGNSA. The V and J ends lost 2 bases and 7 bases respectively, with 10 bases between them. This CDR3 is built from 13 residues. The DNA for the CDR3 is TGTGCCAGCAGCTTACGCGGGGATAATACGCAGTATTTT. It translates to CASSLRGDNTQYF.

This chain links TRBV27 with TRBJ1-2; no reliable D call. Trimming stripped 0 bases from V and 4 bases from J, with 6 bases between. This CDR3 contains 13 residues. Germline V lookup: CDR1 MNHEY, CDR2 SMNVEV (reference sequence). CDR3 nucleotides: TGTGCCAGCAGTTTATCGCAGAGCTATGGCTACACCTTC. This gives the protein CASSLSQSYGYTF.

V and J are TRBV7-6 and TRBJ2-1; 7 bases are shared with TRBD2. V was clipped by 8 bases and J by 3 bases; unmatched bases: 10. Per germline, CDR1 SGHVS and CDR2 FNYEAQ. The CDR3 length is 15 residues. CDR3 sequence: CASPRIAGDYNEQFF. DNA for the CDR3: TGTGCCAGCCCCCGTATCGCGGGAGACTACAATGAGCAGTTCTTC.

V is TRBV18 and J is TRBJ2-7, with 8 positions matching TRBD1. CDR1 is KGHSH and CDR2 is LQKENI in the germline V gene. CDR3 length: 13 residues. The ends lost 4 bases at V and 6 bases at J; junction bases unmatched: 5. In DNA form, the CDR3 reads TGTGCCAGCTCACTCACTACAGGGGGCGAGCAGTACTTC. Its protein is CASSLTTGGEQYF.

J is TRBJ2-3 and V is TRBV20-1; 9 bases agree with TRBD1. The CDR3 length is 14 residues. Looked up from germline, CDR1 is DFQATT and CDR2 is SNEGSKA (reference sequence). V was pared by 5 bases and J by 6 bases, with 9 bases of the junction left unmatched. The CDR3 spells CSAYRGPSSDTQYF. Here the CDR3 DNA reads TGCAGTGCTTACAGGGGGCCGAGTTCTGATACGCAGTATTTT.

The gene calls are TRBV15 and TRBJ2-1; 9 nucleotides agree with TRBD1. This CDR3 contains 15 residues. CDR1 LNHNV and CDR2 YYDKDF come from the germline V gene (reference sequence). J was trimmed by 10 bases and V by 5 bases; bases with no gene match: 12. CDR3 sequence (DNA): TGTGCCACCAGCGCCTGGGACAGGGCCTCTGGCGAGCAGTTCTTC. This encodes CATSAWDRASGEQFF.

The chain joins TRBV5-1 to TRBJ2-7; D call uncertain. CDR1 and CDR2 (germline): SGHRS, YFSETQ. The CDR3 has 13 amino acids. Trimming removed 2 bases from V and 2 bases from J, with 8 bases in between. The CDR3 loop is CASSFLGTYEQYF. CDR3 bases: TGCGCCAGCAGCTTCCTAGGGACCTACGAGCAGTACTTC.

The chain links TRBV3-1 to TRBJ2-1; 11 nucleotides agree with TRBD2. J lost 8 bases, V lost 4 bases, and 7 bases had no gene match. Germline-derived CDR1 and CDR2 are LGHDT and YNNKEL (reference sequence). The CDR3 loop spans 15 amino acids. The CDR3: CASSLSGRAVHEQFF. The CDR3 nucleotides are TGTGCCAGCAGCCTTAGCGGGAGGGCCGTACATGAGCAGTTCTTC.

As to this clonotype: A junction boundary mismatches the germline segment, possibly from a read error. The V call is TRBV10-3, the J call TRBJ2-1, with 7 nucleotides matching TRBD2. Germline-derived CDR1 and CDR2 are ENHRY and SYGVKD. The CDR3 is made up of 15 amino acids. The CDR3 is CAISDTREGYNEHFF. The CDR3 coding sequence is TGTGCCATCAGTGATACGAGGGAGGGTTACAATGAGCACTTCTTC.

This clonotype has a handful of counts. The rearrangement links TRBV12-3 or TRBV12-4 to TRBJ2-1, with 7 bases lining up with TRBD2. Germline trimming cut 5 bases from V and 4 bases from J; bases unmatched to any gene: 8. The CDR3 has 15 amino acids. Here the CDR3 reads CASSEKLAEYNEQFF. The CDR3 DNA sequence: TGTGCCAGCAGTGAGAAGCTAGCGGAATACAATGAGCAGTTCTTC.

V gene TRBV20-1 combines with J gene TRBJ2-7; D is undetermined. Germline loops: CDR1 DFQATT, CDR2 SNEGSKA (reference sequence). Trimming left V 5 bases short and J 3 bases short, with 11 bases between. CDR3 length equals 12 residues. The CDR3 DNA follows: TGCAGTGCTCCTCCTCTGGTCTACGAGCAGTACTTC. Protein sequence: CSAPPLVYEQYF.

This clonotype occurred a few times. The chain uses TRBV25-1 and TRBJ1-2, with 7 bases fitting TRBD1. The germline CDR1 and CDR2 sequences are MGHDK and SYGVNS. This CDR3 comprises 14 residues. The trim removed 4 bases at V and 4 bases at J, leaving 6 bases unmatched. The CDR3 DNA reads TGTGCCAGCAGTGGGGACAGAAAATCCTATGGCTACACCTTC. It yields the protein CASSGDRKSYGYTF.

The rearrangement uses TRBV20-1 and TRBJ1-3; no definite D call. Germline V CDR1 and CDR2: DFQATT, SNEGSKA (reference sequence). CDR3 length equals 16 residues. Deletions cut 0 bases from V and 0 bases from J, with 12 bases between. The CDR3 bases are TGCAGTGCTAGAGATCCTCGGCTCCTCTCTGGAAACACCATATATTTT. This gives the protein CSARDPRLLSGNTIYF.

This sequence joins TRBV7-8 and TRBJ1-6; no definite D call. V was pared by 5 bases and J by 7 bases, with 15 bases between. CDR3 size: 15 residues. Germline V gene lookup returns CDR1 SGHVS and CDR2 FQNEAQ. CDR3 protein: CASSGPAGRNSPLHF. CDR3 nucleotides: TGTGCCAGCAGCGGTCCCGCCGGCCGGAATTCACCCCTCCACTTT.

The CDR3 DNA reads as TGCAGCGCCCGGCCGGTCCGAGAAGCTTTCTTT. Its translation is CSARPVREAFF. The V call is TRBV29-1, the J call TRBJ1-1; unclear D gene. V was shortened by 7 bases and J by 8 bases, with 14 bases between the two germline ends. Germline V gene lookup returns CDR1 SQVTM and CDR2 ANQGSEA. This CDR3 comprises 11 residues.

The rearrangement joins TRBV11-2 to TRBJ2-5; D may correspond to TRBD1 or TRBD2 (5 bases each). Trimming removed 5 bases at V and 1 base at J, with 23 bases between. Germline-derived CDR1 and CDR2 are SGHAT and FQNNGV. The CDR3 has 18 residues. CDR3 sequence: CASSPNAALAGAQETQYF. The CDR3 nucleotides read TGTGCCAGCAGCCCCAACGCAGCGCTAGCTGGGGCCCAAGAGACCCAGTACTTC.

The chain joins TRBV13 to TRBJ2-7; D perhaps matches TRBD2 (6 bases). Germline assignment: CDR1 PRHDT and CDR2 FYEKMQ (reference sequence). There are 14 residues in the CDR3. The V end lost 7 bases, the J end lost 3 bases, and 16 bases lay between the germline ends. For the CDR3, the DNA is TGTGCCAGCAACACGCTACGGGAGTGCTACGAGCAGTACTTC. Protein sequence: CASNTLRECYEQYF.

This chain links TRBV5-8 with TRBJ2-3; D may be TRBD2 (5 bases). Trimming shortened V by 2 bases and J by 3 bases, and 10 bases separated the two germline ends. The germline V gene has CDR1 SGHTS and CDR2 YDEGEE. The CDR3 spans 14 residues. For the CDR3, the DNA is TGTGCCAGCAGCTTACTAGAGGGAACAGATACGCAGTATTTT. Encoded protein: CASSLLEGTDTQYF.

This clonotype has only one observation. V usage is TRBV12-3 or TRBV12-4 and J usage is TRBJ2-1; 12 bases fit TRBD2. This CDR3 contains 18 residues. V dropped 5 bases and J dropped 0; count of bases not matched to a gene: 8. CDR3 loop: CASSHLAGGRSSYNEQFF. CDR3 coding DNA: TGTGCCAGCAGTCATCTAGCGGGAGGGCGAAGCTCCTACAATGAGCAGTTCTTC.

The V call is TRBV19, the J call TRBJ2-1, with TRBD2 identical over 7 bases. This CDR3 is built from 15 residues. Trimming removed 3 bases from V and 7 bases from J; junction bases left unmatched: 9. Germline V gene data show CDR1 as LNHDA and CDR2 as SQIVND (reference sequence). CDR3: CASSIMAGVGNEQFF. In DNA form, the CDR3 reads TGTGCCAGTAGTATCATGGCGGGAGTCGGGAATGAGCAGTTCTTC.

The V call is TRBV20-1, the J call TRBJ2-5; the D call may be TRBD1 or TRBD2 (5 bases each). CDR1 DFQATT and CDR2 SNEGSKA come from the germline V gene (reference sequence). Trimming took 6 bases from V and 3 from J, leaving 14 bases between them. This CDR3 spans 13 amino acids. CDR3 DNA sequence: TGCAGTGCGAAGGGGACCGTAAAAGAGACCCAGTACTTC. This codes for CSAKGTVKETQYF.

This clonotype was detected only a few times. This chain connects TRBV28 to TRBJ2-1, with no clear D. Germline V lookup: CDR1 MDHEN, CDR2 SYDVKM. The length of the CDR3 is 15 residues. V lost 3 bases and J 0 bases, leaving 9 bases between the germline ends. CDR3 nucleotides: TGTGCCAGCAGTTTTCCGATAAGCTCCTACAATGAGCAGTTCTTC. This encodes CASSFPISSYNEQFF.

This clonotype came up many times. The chain recombines TRBV29-1 with TRBJ2-3; D unresolved. The germline V and J ends were trimmed by 1 base and 2 bases, with 7 bases remaining between them. CDR1 and CDR2 (germline): SQVTM, ANQGSEA. This CDR3 is 13 amino acids long. The CDR3 DNA follows: TGCAGCGTTGAAGGGCGGAACACAGATACGCAGTATTTT. Translated, it gives CSVEGRNTDTQYF.